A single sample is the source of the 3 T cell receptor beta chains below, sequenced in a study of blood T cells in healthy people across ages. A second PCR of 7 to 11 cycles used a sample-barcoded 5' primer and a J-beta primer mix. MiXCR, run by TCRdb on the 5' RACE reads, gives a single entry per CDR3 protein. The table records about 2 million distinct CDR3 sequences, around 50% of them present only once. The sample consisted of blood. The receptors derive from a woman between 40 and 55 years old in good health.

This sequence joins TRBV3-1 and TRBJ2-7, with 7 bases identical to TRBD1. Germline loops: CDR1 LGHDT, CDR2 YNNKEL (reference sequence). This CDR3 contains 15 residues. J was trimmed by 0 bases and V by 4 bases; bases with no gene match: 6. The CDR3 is CASSRPGTVSYEQYF. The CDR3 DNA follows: TGTGCCAGCAGCCGTCCCGGGACAGTCTCCTACGAGCAGTACTTC.

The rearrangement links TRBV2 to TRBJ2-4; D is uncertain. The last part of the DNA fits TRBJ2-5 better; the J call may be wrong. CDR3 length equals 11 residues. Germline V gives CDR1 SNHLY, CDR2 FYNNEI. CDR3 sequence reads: CASRQERTQYF. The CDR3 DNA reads TGTGCCAGCAGACAAGAGAGGACCCAGTACTTC.

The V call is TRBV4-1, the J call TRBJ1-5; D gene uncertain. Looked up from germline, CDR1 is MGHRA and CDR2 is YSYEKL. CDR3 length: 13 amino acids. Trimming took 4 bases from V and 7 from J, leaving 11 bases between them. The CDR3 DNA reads TGCGCCAGCAGCCCAGAGAGGAGCCAGCCCCAGCATTTT. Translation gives CASSPERSQPQHF.